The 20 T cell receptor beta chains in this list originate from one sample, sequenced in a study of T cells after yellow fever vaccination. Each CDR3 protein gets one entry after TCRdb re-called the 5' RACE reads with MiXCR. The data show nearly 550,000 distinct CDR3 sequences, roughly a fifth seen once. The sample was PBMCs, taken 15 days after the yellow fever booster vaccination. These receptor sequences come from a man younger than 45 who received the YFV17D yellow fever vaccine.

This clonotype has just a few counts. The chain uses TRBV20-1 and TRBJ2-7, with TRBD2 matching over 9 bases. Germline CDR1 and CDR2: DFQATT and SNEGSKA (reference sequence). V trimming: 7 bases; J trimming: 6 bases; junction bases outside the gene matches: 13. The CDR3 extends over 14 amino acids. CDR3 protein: CSVRNSGSLGEQYF. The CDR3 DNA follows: TGCAGTGTAAGGAATAGCGGGAGTCTTGGCGAGCAGTACTTC.

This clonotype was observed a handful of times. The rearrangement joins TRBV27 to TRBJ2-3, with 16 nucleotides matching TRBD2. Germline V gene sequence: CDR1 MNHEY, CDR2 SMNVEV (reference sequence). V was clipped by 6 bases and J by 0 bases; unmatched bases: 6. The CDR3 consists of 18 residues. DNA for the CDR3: TGTGCCAGCAGCCCCGGGACTAGCGGGAGGGTGAGCACAGATACGCAGTATTTT. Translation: CASSPGTSGRVSTDTQYF.

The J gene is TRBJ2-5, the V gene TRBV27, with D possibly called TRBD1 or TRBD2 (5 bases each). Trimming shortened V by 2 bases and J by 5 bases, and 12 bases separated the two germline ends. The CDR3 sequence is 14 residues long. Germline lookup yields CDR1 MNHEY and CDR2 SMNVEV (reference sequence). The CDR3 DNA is TGTGCCAGCAGTTTAATGAGAGAGGGGGAGACCCAGTACTTC. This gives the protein CASSLMREGETQYF.

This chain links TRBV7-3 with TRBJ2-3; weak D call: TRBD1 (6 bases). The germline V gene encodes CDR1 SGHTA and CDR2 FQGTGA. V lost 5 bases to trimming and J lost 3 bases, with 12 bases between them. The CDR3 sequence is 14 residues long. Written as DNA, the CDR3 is TGTGCCAGCAGCCGGACAGCCCGAACAGATACGCAGTATTTT. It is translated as CASSRTARTDTQYF. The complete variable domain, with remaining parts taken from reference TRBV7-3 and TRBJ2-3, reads GAGVSQTPSNKVTEKGKYVELRCDPISGHTALYWYRQSLGQGPEFLIYFQGTGAADDSGLPNDRFFAVRPEGSVSTLKIQRTERGDSAVYLCASSRTARTDTQYFGPGTRLTVL.

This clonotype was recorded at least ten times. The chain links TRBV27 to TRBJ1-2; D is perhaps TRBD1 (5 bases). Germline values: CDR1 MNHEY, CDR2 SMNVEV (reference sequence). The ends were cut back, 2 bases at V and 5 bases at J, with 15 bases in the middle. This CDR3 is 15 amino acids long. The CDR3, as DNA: TGTGCCAGCAGTTTAAGAAGGGGAATCCTGTATGGCTACACCTTC. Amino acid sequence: CASSLRRGILYGYTF.

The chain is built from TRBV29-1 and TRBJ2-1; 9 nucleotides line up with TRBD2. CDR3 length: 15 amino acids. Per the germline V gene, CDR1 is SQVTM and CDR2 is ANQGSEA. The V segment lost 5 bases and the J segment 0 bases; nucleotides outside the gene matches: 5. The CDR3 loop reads CSVSSSGNSYNEQFF. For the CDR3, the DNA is TGCAGCGTTTCCTCTAGCGGGAACTCCTACAATGAGCAGTTCTTC.

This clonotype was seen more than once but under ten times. The CDR3 sequence: CASSQDIVTYQIQYF. The CDR3 DNA reads as TGTGCCAGCAGCCAAGATATCGTGACTTACCAAATTCAGTACTTC. The chain recombines TRBV3-1 with TRBJ2-4; no definite D call. Germline-derived CDR1 and CDR2 are LGHDT and YNNKEL (reference sequence). V lost 0 bases, J lost 10 bases, and 16 bases lay in between. CDR3 length equals 15 residues.

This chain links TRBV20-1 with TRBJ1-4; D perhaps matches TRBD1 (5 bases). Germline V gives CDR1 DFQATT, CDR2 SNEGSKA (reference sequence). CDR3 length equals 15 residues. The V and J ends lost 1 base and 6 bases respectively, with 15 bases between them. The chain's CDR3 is CSARGQSLVDEKLFF. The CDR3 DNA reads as TGCAGTGCTAGAGGACAGAGCTTAGTGGATGAAAAACTGTTTTTT.

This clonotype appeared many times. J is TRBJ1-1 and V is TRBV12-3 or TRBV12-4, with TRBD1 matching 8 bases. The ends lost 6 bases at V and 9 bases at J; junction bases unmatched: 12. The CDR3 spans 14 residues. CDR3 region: CASSLQGASEKAFF. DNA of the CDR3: TGTGCCAGCAGCCTGCAGGGGGCTTCGGAAAAAGCTTTCTTT.

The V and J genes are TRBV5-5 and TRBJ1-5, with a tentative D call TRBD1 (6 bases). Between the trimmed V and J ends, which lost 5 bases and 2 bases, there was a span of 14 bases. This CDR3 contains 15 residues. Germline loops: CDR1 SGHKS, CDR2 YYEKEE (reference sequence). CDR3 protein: CASRPGAGGNQPQHF. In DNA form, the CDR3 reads TGTGCCAGCAGACCAGGGGCAGGAGGCAATCAGCCCCAGCATTTT.

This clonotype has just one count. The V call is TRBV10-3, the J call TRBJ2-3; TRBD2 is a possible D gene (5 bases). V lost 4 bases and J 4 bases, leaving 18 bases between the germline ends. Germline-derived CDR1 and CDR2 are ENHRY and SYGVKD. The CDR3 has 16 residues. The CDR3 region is CAISAVRGSVADTQYF. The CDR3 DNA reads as TGTGCCATCAGTGCGGTACGAGGGTCGGTGGCAGATACGCAGTATTTT.

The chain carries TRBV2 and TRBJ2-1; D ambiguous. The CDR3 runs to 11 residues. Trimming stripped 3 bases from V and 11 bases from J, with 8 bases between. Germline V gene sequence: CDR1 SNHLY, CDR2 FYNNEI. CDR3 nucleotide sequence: TGTGCCAGCAGTGATATGCTACAGCAGTTCTTC. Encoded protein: CASSDMLQQFF.

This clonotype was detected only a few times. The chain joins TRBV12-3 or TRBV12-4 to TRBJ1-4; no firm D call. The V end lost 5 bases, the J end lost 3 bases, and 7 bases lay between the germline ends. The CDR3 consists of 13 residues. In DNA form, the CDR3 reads TGTGCCAGCAGTCCGACTGCTAATGAAAAACTGTTTTTT. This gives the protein CASSPTANEKLFF.

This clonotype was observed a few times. CDR3 DNA sequence: TGCGCCAGCAAGGGGAGCGGGAGGAAGTTCTTC. The encoded protein is CASKGSGRKFF. The chain recombines TRBV5-1 with TRBJ2-1, with 9 bases fitting TRBD2. This CDR3 spans 11 amino acids. Trimming removed 6 bases from V and 14 bases from J; junction bases left unmatched: 6. The germline V gene encodes CDR1 SGHRS and CDR2 YFSETQ.

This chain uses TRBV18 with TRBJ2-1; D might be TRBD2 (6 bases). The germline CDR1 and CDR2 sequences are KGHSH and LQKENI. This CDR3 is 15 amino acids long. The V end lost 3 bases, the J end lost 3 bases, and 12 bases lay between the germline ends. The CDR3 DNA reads TGTGCCAGCTCACCGAGTCTAGCGAACTACAATGAGCAGTTCTTC. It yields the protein CASSPSLANYNEQFF. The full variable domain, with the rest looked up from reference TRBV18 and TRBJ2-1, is NAGVMQNPRHLVRRRGQEARLRCSPMKGHSHVYWYRQLPEEGLKFMVYLQKENIIDESGMPKERFSAEFPKEGPSILRIQQVVRGDSAAYFCASSPSLANYNEQFFGPGTRLTVL.

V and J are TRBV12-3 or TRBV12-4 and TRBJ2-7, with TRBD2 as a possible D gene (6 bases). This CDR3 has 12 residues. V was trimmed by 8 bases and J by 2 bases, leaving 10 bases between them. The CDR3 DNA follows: TGTGCCAGCGCGGGGTCAACCTACGAGCAGTACTTC. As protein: CASAGSTYEQYF.

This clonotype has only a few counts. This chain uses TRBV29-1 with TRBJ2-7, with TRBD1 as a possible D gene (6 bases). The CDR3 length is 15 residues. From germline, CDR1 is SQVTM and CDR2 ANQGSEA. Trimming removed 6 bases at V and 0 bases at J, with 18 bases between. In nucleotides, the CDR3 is TGCAGCGTGATGACAGGAAGCTCTAGCTCCTACGAGCAGTACTTC. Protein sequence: CSVMTGSSSSYEQYF.

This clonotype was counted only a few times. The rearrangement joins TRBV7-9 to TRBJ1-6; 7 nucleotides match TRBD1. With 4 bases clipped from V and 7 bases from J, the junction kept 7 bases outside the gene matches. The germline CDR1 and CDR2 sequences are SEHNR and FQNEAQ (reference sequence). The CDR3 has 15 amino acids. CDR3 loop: CASSSEQGLNSPLHF. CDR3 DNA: TGTGCCAGCAGCTCCGAACAGGGGTTGAATTCACCCCTCCACTTT.

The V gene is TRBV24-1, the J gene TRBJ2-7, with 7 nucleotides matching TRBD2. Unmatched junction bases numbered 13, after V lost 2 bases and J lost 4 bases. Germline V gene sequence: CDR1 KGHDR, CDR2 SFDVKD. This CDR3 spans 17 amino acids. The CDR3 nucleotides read TGTGCCACCAGTGATTCCTCCTTTAGCGGGTACCTTTACGAGCAGTACTTC. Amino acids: CATSDSSFSGYLYEQYF.

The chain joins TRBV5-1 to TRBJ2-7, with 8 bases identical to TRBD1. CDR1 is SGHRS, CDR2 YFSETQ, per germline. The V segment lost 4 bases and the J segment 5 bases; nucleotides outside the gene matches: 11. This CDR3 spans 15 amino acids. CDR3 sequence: CASSKRQGPVDEQYF. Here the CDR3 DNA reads TGCGCCAGCAGCAAAAGACAGGGGCCGGTTGACGAGCAGTACTTC.